This is a list of T cell receptor beta chains from one sample in a study of identical twins. TCRdb passed the 5' RACE reads through MiXCR, listing each CDR3 protein once. The sample lists around 300,000 distinct CDR3 sequences, 8% to 9% occurring once. These data were also reused for a study on yellow fever vaccine responses in identical twins.

The source material was memory (CD45RO+) T cells sorted from blood. The receptors derive from a woman under 30 in good health. The CDR3 runs from the conserved cysteine through the conserved F or W. The order of the fields is J gene, clone size, D gene, V gene, CDR3 protein, CDR3 DNA. D genes are given only for firm matches. Some rows have no size entry. The others give once, few or many, or a class for an expanded clone.

TRBJ2-2 | many | . | TRBV5-1 | CASSAEGSGELFF | TGCGCCAGCAGCGCCGAAGGTTCCGGGGAGCTGTTTTTT
TRBJ2-3 | many | TRBD2 | TRBV20-1 | CSALPGLAETTDTQYF | TGCAGTGCTTTACCAGGACTAGCGGAGACCACAGATACGCAGTATTTT
TRBJ1-3 | many | . | TRBV18 | CASSPSGTAPGNTIYF | TGTGCCAGCTCACCATCAGGCACCGCACCTGGAAACACCATATATTTT
TRBJ2-3 | many | . | TRBV29-1 | CSVLRDRISIGGTQYF | TGCAGCGTACTCCGGGACCGAATATCGATCGGAGGTACGCAGTATTTT
TRBJ2-7 | few | . | TRBV28 | CASSLYLDSSYEQYF | TGTGCCAGCAGTTTATATCTGGACAGTTCCTACGAGCAGTACTTC
TRBJ1-2 | . | . | TRBV5-1 | CASSLEAGTGYTF | TGCGCCAGCAGCTTGGAGGCGGGGACAGGCTACACCTTC
TRBJ1-6 | few | TRBD1 | TRBV5-6 | CASSISGTGFSLHF | TGTGCCAGCAGCATATCCGGGACAGGGTTTTCCCTCCACTTT
TRBJ2-3 | few | . | TRBV6-1 | CASSEVVGLGTDTQYF | TGTGCCAGCAGTGAAGTGGTGGGGCTGGGCACAGATACGCAGTATTTT
TRBJ1-1 | . | . | TRBV6-6 | CASSGRTDTEAFF | TGTGCCAGCAGTGGGCGGACGGACACTGAAGCTTTCTTT
TRBJ2-1 | . | TRBD2 | TRBV2 | CASTGLESYEQFF | TGTGCCAGCACCGGACTAGAGTCTTATGAGCAGTTCTTC
TRBJ2-6 | . | . | TRBV5-1 | CASSLGLSLSGANVLTF | TGCGCCAGCAGCTTGGGTTTAAGTCTTTCTGGGGCCAACGTCCTGACTTTC
TRBJ2-1 | . | TRBD2 | TRBV7-6 | CASSFLAGGPSNEQFF | TGTGCCAGCAGCTTTCTAGCGGGAGGGCCCAGTAATGAGCAGTTCTTC
TRBJ1-1 | few | . | TRBV5-5 | CASSPWGTTAEAFF | TGTGCCAGCAGCCCGTGGGGGACAACGGCTGAAGCTTTCTTT
TRBJ1-4 | few | . | TRBV2 | CASSVDRPATNEKLFF | TGTGCCAGCAGTGTTGACAGACCTGCAACTAATGAAAAACTGTTTTTT
TRBJ2-5 | . | TRBD2 | TRBV5-1 | CASSSTSGREETQYF | TGCGCCAGCAGCTCGACTAGCGGGAGAGAAGAGACCCAGTACTTC
TRBJ2-3 | many | TRBD2 | TRBV12-3/TRBV12-4 | CASTMGLAVTDTQYF | TGTGCCAGCACCATGGGACTAGCGGTCACAGATACGCAGTATTTT
TRBJ1-1 | many | TRBD1 | TRBV5-1 | CASRRQGQAFF | TGCGCCAGCAGAAGACAGGGACAGGCTTTCTTT
TRBJ2-5 | . | TRBD1 | TRBV11-3 | CASRSTGTGQVETQYF | TGTGCCAGCAGATCTACCGGGACAGGGCAAGTAGAGACCCAGTACTTC
TRBJ2-5 | many | TRBD2 | TRBV7-9 | CASSFGLAGETQYF | TGTGCCAGCAGCTTCGGACTAGCTGGAGAGACCCAGTACTTC
TRBJ1-2 | many | TRBD1 | TRBV5-6 | CASRSQGAGFIYGYTF | TGTGCCAGCAGAAGCCAGGGGGCCGGTTTTATCTATGGCTACACCTTC
TRBJ2-2 | few | . | TRBV24-1 | CATQRQEIDTGELFF | TGTGCCACCCAGAGACAGGAGATAGACACCGGGGAGCTGTTTTTT
TRBJ2-2 | many | TRBD1 | TRBV10-3 | CAISESTTGDTGELFF | TGTGCCATCAGTGAGTCGACGACAGGGGACACCGGGGAGCTGTTTTTT
TRBJ2-2 | few | . | TRBV3-1 | CASSLGGIRNTGELFF | TGTGCCAGCAGCCTGGGGGGTATACGGAACACCGGGGAGCTGTTTTTT
TRBJ1-6 | few | . | TRBV6-5 | CASSSFFGPASPLHF | TGTGCCAGCAGTTCCTTCTTTGGGCCAGCTTCACCCCTCCACTTT